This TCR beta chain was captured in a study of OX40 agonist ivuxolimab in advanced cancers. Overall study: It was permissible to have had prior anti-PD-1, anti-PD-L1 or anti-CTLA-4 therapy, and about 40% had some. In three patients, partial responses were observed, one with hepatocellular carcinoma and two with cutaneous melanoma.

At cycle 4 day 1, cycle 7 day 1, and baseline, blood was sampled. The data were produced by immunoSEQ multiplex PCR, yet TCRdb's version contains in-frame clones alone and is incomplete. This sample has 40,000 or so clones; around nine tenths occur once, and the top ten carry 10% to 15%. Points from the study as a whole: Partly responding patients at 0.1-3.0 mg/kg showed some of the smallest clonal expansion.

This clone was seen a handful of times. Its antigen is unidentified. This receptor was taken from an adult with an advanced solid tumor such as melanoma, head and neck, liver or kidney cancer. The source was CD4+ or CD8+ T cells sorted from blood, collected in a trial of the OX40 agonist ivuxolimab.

The CDR3 spells CASSLGTGVGYTF. In DNA form, the CDR3 reads TGTGCCAGCAGCTTAGGGACAGGGGTCGGCTACACCTTC. This rearrangement joins TRBV7-9 to TRBJ1-2; 9 bases align to TRBD1. The length of the CDR3 is 13 residues. Per the germline V gene, CDR1 is SEHNR and CDR2 is FQNEAQ (reference sequence). V trimming: 1 base; J trimming: 8 bases; junction bases outside the gene matches: 2.